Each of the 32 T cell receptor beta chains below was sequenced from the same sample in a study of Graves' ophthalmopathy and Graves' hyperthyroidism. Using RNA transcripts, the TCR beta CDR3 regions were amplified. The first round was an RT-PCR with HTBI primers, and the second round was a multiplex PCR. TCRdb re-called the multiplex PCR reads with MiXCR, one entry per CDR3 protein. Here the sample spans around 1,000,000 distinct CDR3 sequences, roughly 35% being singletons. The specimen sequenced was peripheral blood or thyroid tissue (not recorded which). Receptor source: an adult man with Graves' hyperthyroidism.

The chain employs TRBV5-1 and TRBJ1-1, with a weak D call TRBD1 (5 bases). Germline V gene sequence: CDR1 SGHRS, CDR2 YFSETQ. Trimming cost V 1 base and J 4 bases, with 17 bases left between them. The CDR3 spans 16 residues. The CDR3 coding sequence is TGCGCCAGCAGCTTGCGTCGAGCGGCCGGGGGCACTGAAGCTTTCTTT. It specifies CASSLRRAAGGTEAFF.

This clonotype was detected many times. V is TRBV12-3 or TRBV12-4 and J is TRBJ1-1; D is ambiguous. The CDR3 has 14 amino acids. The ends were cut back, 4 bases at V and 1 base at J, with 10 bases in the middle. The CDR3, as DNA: TGTGCCAGCAGTTCGCAAACAGAGAACACTGAAGCTTTCTTT. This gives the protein CASSSQTENTEAFF.

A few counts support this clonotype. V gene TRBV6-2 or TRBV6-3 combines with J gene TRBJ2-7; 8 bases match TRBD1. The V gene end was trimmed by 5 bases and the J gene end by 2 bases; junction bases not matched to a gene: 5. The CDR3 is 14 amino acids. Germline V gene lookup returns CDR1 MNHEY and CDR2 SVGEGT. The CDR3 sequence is CASSVGQGPYEQYF. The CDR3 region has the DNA TGTGCCAGCAGTGTTGGACAGGGCCCCTACGAGCAGTACTTC.

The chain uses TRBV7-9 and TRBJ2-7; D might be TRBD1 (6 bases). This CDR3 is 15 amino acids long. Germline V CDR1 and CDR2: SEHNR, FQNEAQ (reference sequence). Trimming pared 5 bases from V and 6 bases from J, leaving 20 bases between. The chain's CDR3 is CASSTPGTSILEQYF. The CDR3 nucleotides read TGTGCCAGCAGCACGCCCGGGACAAGTATACTCGAGCAGTACTTC.

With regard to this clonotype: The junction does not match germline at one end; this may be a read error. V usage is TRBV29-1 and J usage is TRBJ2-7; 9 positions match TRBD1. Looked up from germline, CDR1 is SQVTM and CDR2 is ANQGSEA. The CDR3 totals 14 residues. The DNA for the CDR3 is TGCAGCGTTGAGATCGGGACAGGGTCCTCCGAGCAGTACTTC. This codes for CSVEIGTGSSEQYF.

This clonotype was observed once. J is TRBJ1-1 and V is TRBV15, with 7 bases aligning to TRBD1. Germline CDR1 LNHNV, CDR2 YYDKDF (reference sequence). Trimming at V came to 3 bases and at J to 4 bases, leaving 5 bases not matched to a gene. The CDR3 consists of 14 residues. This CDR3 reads CATSSRTGPTEAFF. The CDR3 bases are TGTGCCACCAGCAGCCGGACAGGCCCCACTGAAGCTTTCTTT.

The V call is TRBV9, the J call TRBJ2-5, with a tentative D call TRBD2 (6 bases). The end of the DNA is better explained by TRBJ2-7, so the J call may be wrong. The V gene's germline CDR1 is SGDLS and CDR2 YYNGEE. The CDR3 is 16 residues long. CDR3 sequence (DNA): TGTGCCAGCAGCGTAGGAGCGCGGGAACCCTCCTACGAGCAGTACTTC. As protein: CASSVGAREPSYEQYF.

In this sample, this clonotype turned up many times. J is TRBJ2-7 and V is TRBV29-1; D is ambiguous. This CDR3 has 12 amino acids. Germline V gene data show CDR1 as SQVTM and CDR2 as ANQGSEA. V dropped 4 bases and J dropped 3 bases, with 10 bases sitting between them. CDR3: CSVVGSGYEQYF. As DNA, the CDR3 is TGCAGCGTTGTTGGTTCAGGCTACGAGCAGTACTTC.

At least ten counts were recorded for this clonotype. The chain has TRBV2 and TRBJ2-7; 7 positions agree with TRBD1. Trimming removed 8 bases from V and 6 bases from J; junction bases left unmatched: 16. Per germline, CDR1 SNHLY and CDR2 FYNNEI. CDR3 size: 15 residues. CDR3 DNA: TGTGCCAGCCCAAAAGCCGGGACAGCCCACGGCGAGCAGTACTTC. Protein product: CASPKAGTAHGEQYF. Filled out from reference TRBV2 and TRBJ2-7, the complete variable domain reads EPEVTQTPSHQVTQMGQEVILRCVPISNHLYFYWYRQILGQKVEFLVSFYNNEISEKSEIFDDQFSVERPDGSNFTLKIRSTKLEDSAMYFCASPKAGTAHGEQYFGPGTRLTVT.

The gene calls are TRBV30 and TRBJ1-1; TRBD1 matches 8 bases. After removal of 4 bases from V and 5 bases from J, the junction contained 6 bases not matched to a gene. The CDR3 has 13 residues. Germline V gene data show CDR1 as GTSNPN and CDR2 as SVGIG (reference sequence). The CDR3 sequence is CAWTRTGSTEAFF. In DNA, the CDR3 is TGTGCCTGGACGCGGACAGGGAGTACTGAAGCTTTCTTT.

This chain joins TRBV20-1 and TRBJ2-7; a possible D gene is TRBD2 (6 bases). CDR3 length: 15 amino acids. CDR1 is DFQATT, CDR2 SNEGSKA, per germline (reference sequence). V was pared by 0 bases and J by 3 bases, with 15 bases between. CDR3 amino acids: CSARDFSGPGYEQYF. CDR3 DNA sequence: TGCAGTGCTAGAGATTTTAGCGGTCCTGGCTACGAGCAGTACTTC.

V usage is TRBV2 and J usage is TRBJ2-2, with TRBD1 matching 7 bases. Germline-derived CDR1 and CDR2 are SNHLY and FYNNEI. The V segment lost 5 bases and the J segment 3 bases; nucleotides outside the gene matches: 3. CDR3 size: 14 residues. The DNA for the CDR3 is TGTGCCAGCAGTTACGGGACAGACACCGGGGAGCTGTTTTTT. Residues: CASSYGTDTGELFF.

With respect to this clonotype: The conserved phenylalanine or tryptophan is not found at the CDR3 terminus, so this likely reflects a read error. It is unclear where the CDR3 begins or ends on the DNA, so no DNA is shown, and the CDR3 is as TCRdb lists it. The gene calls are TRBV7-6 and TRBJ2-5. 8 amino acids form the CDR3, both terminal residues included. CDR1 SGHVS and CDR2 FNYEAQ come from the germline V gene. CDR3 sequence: CASSLGVD.

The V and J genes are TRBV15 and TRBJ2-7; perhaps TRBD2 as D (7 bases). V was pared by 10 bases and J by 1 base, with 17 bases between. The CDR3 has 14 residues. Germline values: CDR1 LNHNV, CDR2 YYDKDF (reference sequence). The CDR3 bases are TGTGCCATCATGCAGGAGGGGGGGTCCTACGAGCAGTACTTC. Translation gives CAIMQEGGSYEQYF.

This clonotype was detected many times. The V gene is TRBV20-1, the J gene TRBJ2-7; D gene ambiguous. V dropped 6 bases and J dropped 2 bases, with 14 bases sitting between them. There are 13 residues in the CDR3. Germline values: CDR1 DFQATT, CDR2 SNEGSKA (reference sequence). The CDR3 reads CSAHNLEAYEQYF. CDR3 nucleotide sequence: TGCAGTGCCCATAACTTAGAGGCCTACGAGCAGTACTTC.

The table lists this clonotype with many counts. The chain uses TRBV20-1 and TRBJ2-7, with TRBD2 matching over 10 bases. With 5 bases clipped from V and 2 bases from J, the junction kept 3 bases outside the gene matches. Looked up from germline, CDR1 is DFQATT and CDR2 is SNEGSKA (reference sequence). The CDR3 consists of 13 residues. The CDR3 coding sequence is TGCAGTGCTCTAGCGGGGGATCCCTACGAGCAGTACTTC. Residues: CSALAGDPYEQYF.

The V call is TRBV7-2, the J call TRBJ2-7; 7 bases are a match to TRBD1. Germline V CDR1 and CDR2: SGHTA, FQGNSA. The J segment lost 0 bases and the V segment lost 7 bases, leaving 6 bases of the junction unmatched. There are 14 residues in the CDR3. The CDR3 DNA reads TGTGCCAGCACCCTGGACAGGTCCTCCTACGAGCAGTACTTC. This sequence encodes CASTLDRSSYEQYF. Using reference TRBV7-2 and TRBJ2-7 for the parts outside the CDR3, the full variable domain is GAGVSQSPSNKVTEKGKDVELRCDPISGHTALYWYRQSLGQGLEFLIYFQGNSAPDKSGLPSDRFSAERTGGSVSTLTIQRTQQEDSAVYLCASTLDRSSYEQYFGPGTRLTVT.

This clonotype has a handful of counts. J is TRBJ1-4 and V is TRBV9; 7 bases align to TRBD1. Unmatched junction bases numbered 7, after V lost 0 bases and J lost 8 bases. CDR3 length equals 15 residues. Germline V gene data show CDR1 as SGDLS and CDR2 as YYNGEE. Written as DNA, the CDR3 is TGTGCCAGCAGCGTAGAGGGACAGCCCCGAGAAAAACTGTTTTTT. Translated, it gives CASSVEGQPREKLFF. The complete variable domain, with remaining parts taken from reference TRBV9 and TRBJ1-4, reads DSGVTQTPKHLITATGQRVTLRCSPRSGDLSVYWYQQSLDQGLQFLIQYYNGEERAKGNILERFSAQQFPDLHSELNLSSLELGDSALYFCASSVEGQPREKLFFGSGTQLSVL.

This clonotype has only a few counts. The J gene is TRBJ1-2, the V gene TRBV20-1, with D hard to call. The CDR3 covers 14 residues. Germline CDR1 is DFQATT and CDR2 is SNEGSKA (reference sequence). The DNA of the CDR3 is TGCAGCCCAAGGCCCCCGGCACAATACTATGGCTACACCTTC. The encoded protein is CSPRPPAQYYGYTF.

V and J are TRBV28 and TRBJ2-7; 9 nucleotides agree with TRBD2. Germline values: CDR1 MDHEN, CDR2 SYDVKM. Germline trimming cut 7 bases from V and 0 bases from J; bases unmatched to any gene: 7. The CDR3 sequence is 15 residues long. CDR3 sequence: CASTLASGASYEQYF. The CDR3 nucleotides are TGTGCCAGCACCCTAGCTAGCGGGGCCTCCTACGAGCAGTACTTC.

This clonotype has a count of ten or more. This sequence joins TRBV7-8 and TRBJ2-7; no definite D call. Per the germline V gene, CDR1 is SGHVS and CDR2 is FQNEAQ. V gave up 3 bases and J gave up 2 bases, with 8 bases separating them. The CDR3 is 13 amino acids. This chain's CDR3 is CASSFFRAYEQYF. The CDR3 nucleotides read TGTGCCAGCAGCTTCTTCCGGGCCTACGAGCAGTACTTC.

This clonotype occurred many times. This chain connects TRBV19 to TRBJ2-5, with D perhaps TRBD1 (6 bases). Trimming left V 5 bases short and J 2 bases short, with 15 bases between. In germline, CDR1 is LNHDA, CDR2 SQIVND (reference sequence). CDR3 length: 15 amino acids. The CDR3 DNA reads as TGTGCCAGTAGTGTCCAACAGGGTGAGCAAGAGACCCAGTACTTC. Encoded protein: CASSVQQGEQETQYF.

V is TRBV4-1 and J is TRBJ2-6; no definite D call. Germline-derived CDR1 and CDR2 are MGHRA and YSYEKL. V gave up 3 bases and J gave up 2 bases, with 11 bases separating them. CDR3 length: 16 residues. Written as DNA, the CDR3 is TGCGCCAGCAGCCATCTAGGGAAAACTGGGGCCAACGTCCTGACTTTC. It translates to CASSHLGKTGANVLTF.

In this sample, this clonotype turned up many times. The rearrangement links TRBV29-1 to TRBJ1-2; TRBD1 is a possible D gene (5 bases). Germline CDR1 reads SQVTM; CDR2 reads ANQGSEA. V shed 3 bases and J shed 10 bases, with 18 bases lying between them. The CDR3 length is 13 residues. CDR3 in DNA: TGCAGCGTTGATGTCCAGGGAATTGGTCTCTACACCTTC. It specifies CSVDVQGIGLYTF.

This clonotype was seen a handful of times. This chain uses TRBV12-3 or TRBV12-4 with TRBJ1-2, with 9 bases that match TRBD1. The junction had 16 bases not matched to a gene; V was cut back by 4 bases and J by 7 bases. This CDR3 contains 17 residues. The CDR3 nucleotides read TGTGCCAGCAGTTCATCCCCCTATGGGGACAGGGCTGCTGGCTACACCTTC. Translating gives CASSSSPYGDRAAGYTF.

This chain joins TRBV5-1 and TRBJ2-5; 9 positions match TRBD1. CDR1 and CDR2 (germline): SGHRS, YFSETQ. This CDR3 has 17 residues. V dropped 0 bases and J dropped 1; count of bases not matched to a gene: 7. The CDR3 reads CASSLEGQGSFQETQYF. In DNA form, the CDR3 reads TGCGCCAGCAGCTTGGAGGGACAGGGTTCTTTCCAAGAGACCCAGTACTTC.

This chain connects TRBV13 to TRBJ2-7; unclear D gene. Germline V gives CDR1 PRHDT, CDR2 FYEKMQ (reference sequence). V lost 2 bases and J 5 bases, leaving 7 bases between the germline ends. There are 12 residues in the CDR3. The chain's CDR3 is CASSLILNEQYF. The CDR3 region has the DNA TGTGCCAGCAGCTTAATCCTTAACGAGCAGTACTTC.

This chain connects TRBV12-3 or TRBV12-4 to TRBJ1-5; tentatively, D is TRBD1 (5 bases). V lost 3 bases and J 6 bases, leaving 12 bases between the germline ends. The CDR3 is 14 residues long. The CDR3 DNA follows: TGTGCCAGCAGTTTGATGGGGAGGGGTCAGCCCCAGCATTTT. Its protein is CASSLMGRGQPQHF.

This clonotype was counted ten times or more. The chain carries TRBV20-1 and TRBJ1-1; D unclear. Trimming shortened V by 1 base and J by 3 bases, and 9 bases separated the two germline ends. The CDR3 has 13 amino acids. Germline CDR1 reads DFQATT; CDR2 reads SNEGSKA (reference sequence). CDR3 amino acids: CSARVEGDTEAFF. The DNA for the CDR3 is TGCAGTGCTAGAGTAGAGGGAGACACTGAAGCTTTCTTT.

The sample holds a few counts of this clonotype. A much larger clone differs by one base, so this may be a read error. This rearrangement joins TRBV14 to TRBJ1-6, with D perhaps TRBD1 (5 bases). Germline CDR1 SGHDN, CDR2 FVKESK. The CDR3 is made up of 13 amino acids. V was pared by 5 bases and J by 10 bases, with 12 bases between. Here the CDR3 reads CASSYKGESPLHF. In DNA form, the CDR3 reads TGTGCCAGCAGCTACAAAGGGGAATCACCCCTCCACTTT.

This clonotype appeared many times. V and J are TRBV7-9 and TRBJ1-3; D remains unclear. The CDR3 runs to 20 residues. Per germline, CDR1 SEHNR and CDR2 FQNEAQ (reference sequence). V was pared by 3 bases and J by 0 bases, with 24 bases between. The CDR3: CASSFPPSRGGYSSGNTIYF. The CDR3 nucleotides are TGTGCCAGCAGCTTCCCCCCAAGCCGTGGAGGATACAGCTCTGGAAACACCATATATTTT. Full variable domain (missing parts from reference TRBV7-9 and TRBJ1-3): DTGVSQNPRHKITKRGQNVTFRCDPISEHNRLYWYRQTLGQGPEFLTYFQNEAQLEKSRLLSDRFSAERPKGSFSTLEIQRTEQGDSAMYLCASSFPPSRGGYSSGNTIYFGEGSWLTVV.

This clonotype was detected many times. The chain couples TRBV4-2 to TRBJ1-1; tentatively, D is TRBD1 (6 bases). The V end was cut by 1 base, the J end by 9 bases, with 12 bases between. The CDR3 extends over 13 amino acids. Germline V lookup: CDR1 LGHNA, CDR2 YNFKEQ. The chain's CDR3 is CASSQARQDQAFF. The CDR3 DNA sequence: TGTGCCAGCAGCCAAGCTAGACAGGACCAAGCTTTCTTT.